This TCR beta chain was sequenced during a study of vaccination and CD4 T cells after COVID-19. Comment on this clonotype: What it binds is not known.

Treatment indicated: roughly 10-day PBMC culture with coronavirus spike peptide pools or control peptides (ViraFEST assay). The CDR3 extends over 15 amino acids. The germline CDR1 and CDR2 sequences are SGHTA and FQGNSA. Unmatched junction bases numbered 8, after V lost 5 bases and J lost 7 bases. The Oncomine TCR Beta short-read assay was what sequenced the DNA obtained from cultured CD4+ T cells. One entry per CDR3 protein, called by TCRdb with MiXCR from the PCR reads. The profile shows over 15,000 distinct CDR3 sequences, 43% of them singletons. This TCR was sampled from a human donor who had recovered from COVID-19. Sequenced here: CD4+ T cells from blood, cultured in vitro, sampled after SARS-CoV-2 vaccination. The chain uses TRBV7-2 and TRBJ1-6; 7 positions match TRBD1. CDR3 nucleotide sequence: TGTGCCAGCAGCAAAGACAGGGTCGCCAATTCACCCCTCCACTTT. Protein: CASSKDRVANSPLHF.